The 15 T cell receptor beta chains reported below all come from one sample, sequenced in a study of graft-versus-host responses after intestinal transplantation. These receptors have no known antigen. The table came from immunoSEQ multiplex PCR; TCRdb's copy has only in-frame clones and leaves some out. The table records 85,000 to 95,000 clones, about 93% of them present only once. This material consisted of unstimulated CD8+ T cells sorted from spleen or lymph node cells, taken before intestinal transplant. Receptor source: a human donor who received an intestinal transplant.

The rearrangement links TRBV7-6 to TRBJ2-1; TRBD1 matches 11 bases. CDR1 is SGHVS, CDR2 FNYEAQ, per germline. This CDR3 is 16 amino acids long. V was clipped by 1 base and J by 7 bases; unmatched bases: 6. CDR3 sequence (DNA): TGTGCCAGCAGCTTAGACGGGACAGGGGGTGGGAATGAGCAGTTCTTC. Amino acid sequence: CASSLDGTGGGNEQFF.

The chain has TRBV6-1 and TRBJ1-2; D unclear. V was shortened by 4 bases and J by 4 bases, with 7 bases between the two germline ends. The CDR3 is 12 amino acids. The germline V gene encodes CDR1 MNHNS and CDR2 SASEGT. CDR3: CASSGEGYGYTF. In DNA, the CDR3 is TGTGCCAGCAGTGGCGAGGGCTATGGCTACACCTTC.

Here the CDR3 DNA reads TGCGCCAGCAGCCCAGGGGGCGGAGGTTACGAGCAGTACTTC. It codes for CASSPGGGGYEQYF. The chain recombines TRBV4-3 with TRBJ2-7; 8 nucleotides line up with TRBD1. CDR1 and CDR2 (germline): LGHNA, YSLEER. The CDR3 consists of 14 residues. Unmatched junction bases numbered 6, after V lost 4 bases and J lost 4 bases.

The chain uses TRBV10-2 and TRBJ2-3; D gene uncertain. Germline V gene data show CDR1 as WSHSY and CDR2 as SAAADI. The CDR3 is 13 residues long. The ends were cut back, 5 bases at V and 0 bases at J, with 6 bases in the middle. The CDR3 DNA is TGCGCCAGCAGTTACTACAGCACAGATACGCAGTATTTT. It encodes CASSYYSTDTQYF.

V is TRBV25-1 and J is TRBJ2-7, with TRBD2 matching 9 bases. V shed 10 bases, J shed 6 bases, and the junction held 16 bases outside the gene matches. CDR1 MGHDK and CDR2 SYGVNS come from the germline V gene. The CDR3 totals 15 residues. CDR3: CAIRFFSGGGLEQYF. The CDR3 region has the DNA TGTGCCATCCGTTTTTTTAGCGGGGGTGGGCTCGAGCAGTACTTC.

V gene TRBV4-1 combines with J gene TRBJ1-3; 7 bases are a match to TRBD1. The CDR3 runs to 16 residues. Per the germline V gene, CDR1 is MGHRA and CDR2 is YSYEKL. The junction had 7 bases not matched to a gene; V was cut back by 1 base and J by 4 bases. The CDR3, as DNA: TGCGCCAGCAGCCAAGTTCGGACAGGAGTCGGAAACACCATATATTTT. Translating gives CASSQVRTGVGNTIYF.

This chain connects TRBV27 to TRBJ1-2; TRBD1 aligns across 7 bases. The CDR3 is 15 residues long. V shed 5 bases and J 4 bases; nucleotides not matched to a gene: 10. Germline values: CDR1 MNHEY, CDR2 SMNVEV (reference sequence). CDR3 region: CASSPFQGDFYGYTF. The CDR3, as DNA: TGTGCCAGCAGTCCCTTCCAGGGGGACTTCTATGGCTACACCTTC.

This clone was detected a few times. CDR3 coding DNA: TGTGCCAGCAGCAAGGGTGGGGAGGGTCGTAATGAGCAGTTCTTC. Protein product: CASSKGGEGRNEQFF. This sequence joins TRBV7-9 and TRBJ2-1, with 7 bases identical to TRBD2. This CDR3 is 15 amino acids long. The ends lost 5 bases at V and 7 bases at J; junction bases unmatched: 11. The V gene's germline CDR1 is SEHNR and CDR2 FQNEAQ (reference sequence). Looking up the rest from reference TRBV7-9 and TRBJ2-1 gives the full variable domain: DTGVSQNPRHKITKRGQNVTFRCDPISEHNRLYWYRQTLGQGPEFLTYFQNEAQLEKSRLLSDRFSAERPKGSFSTLEIQRTEQGDSAMYLCASSKGGEGRNEQFFGPGTRLTVL.

The rearrangement links TRBV4-1 to TRBJ2-1, with TRBD2 as a possible D gene (5 bases). The germline CDR1 and CDR2 sequences are MGHRA and YSYEKL. Deletions cut 0 bases from V and 10 bases from J, with 13 bases between. CDR3 length equals 14 residues. The DNA of the CDR3 is TGCGCCAGCAGCCAAGATCAGCTCGGAGGAGAGCAGTTCTTC. Protein product: CASSQDQLGGEQFF.

CDR3 bases: TGTGCCTGGAGTTGGGGGGGGGACTACGAGCAGTACTTC. Translation gives CAWSWGGDYEQYF. The chain uses TRBV30 and TRBJ2-7; TRBD2 matches at 7 bases. The CDR3 has 13 amino acids. After removal of 2 bases from V and 3 bases from J, the junction contained 4 bases not matched to a gene. The germline CDR1 and CDR2 sequences are GTSNPN and SVGIG (reference sequence).

V and J are TRBV7-9 and TRBJ2-5; TRBD1 might be the D (6 bases). Germline loops: CDR1 SEHNR, CDR2 FQNEAQ (reference sequence). The CDR3 length is 13 residues. V lost 3 bases, J lost 5 bases, and 10 bases lay in between. The CDR3 loop reads CASSFPGAETQYF. The CDR3 coding sequence is TGTGCCAGCAGCTTCCCAGGGGCGGAGACCCAGTACTTC.

V and J are TRBV6-5 and TRBJ2-7, with TRBD2 as a possible D gene (5 bases). V was shortened by 6 bases and J by 2 bases, with 14 bases between the two germline ends. The germline V gene encodes CDR1 MNHEY and CDR2 SVGAGI. The CDR3 loop spans 14 amino acids. The CDR3 reads CASSAGIPTYEQYF. CDR3 sequence (DNA): TGTGCCAGCAGCGCCGGGATTCCTACCTACGAGCAGTACTTC.

V is TRBV4-1 and J is TRBJ2-2; the D gene is possibly TRBD1 (5 bases). V lost 9 bases and J 6 bases, leaving 11 bases between the germline ends. Germline values: CDR1 MGHRA, CDR2 YSYEKL. The CDR3 is 12 residues long. CDR3: CASKGAAGELFF. The CDR3 DNA follows: TGCGCCAGTAAAGGGGCCGCCGGGGAGCTGTTTTTT.

The chain combines TRBV5-1 with TRBJ2-6, with a weak D call TRBD2 (5 bases). The ends were cut back, 0 bases at V and 4 bases at J, with 14 bases in the middle. The CDR3 has 17 amino acids. The germline V gene has CDR1 SGHRS and CDR2 YFSETQ. The CDR3 here is CASSLEDYRAGANVLTF. The CDR3 DNA is TGCGCCAGCAGCTTGGAAGACTACCGGGCCGGGGCCAACGTCCTGACTTTC. Filled out from reference TRBV5-1 and TRBJ2-6, the complete variable domain reads KAGVTQTPRYLIKTRGQQVTLSCSPISGHRSVSWYQQTPGQGLQFLFEYFSETQRNKGNFPGRFSGRQFSNSRSEMNVSTLELGDSALYLCASSLEDYRAGANVLTFGAGSRLTVL.

This clone was seen a single time. The rearrangement links TRBV7-9 to TRBJ1-5; D is unresolved. This CDR3 is 14 amino acids long. V lost 4 bases, J lost 0 bases, and 7 bases lay in between. CDR1 is SEHNR and CDR2 is FQNEAQ in the germline V gene (reference sequence). The CDR3 DNA follows: TGTGCCAGCAGCTCGACACTTAGCAATCAGCCCCAGCATTTT. It translates to CASSSTLSNQPQHF.